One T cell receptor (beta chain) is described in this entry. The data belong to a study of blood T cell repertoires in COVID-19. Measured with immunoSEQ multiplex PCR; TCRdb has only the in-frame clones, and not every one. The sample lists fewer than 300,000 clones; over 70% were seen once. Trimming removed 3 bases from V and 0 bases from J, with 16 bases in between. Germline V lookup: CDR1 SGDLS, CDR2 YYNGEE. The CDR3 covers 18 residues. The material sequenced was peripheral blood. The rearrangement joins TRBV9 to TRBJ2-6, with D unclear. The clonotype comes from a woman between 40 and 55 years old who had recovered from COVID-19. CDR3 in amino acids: CASSGATRDSSGANVLTF. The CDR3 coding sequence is TGTGCCAGCAGCGGGGCGACACGCGATAGCTCTGGGGCCAACGTCCTGACTTTC.